Here is one T cell receptor (beta chain) with its context. Its target is not known. This sample was included in a study of T cells in Graves' hyperthyroidism and ophthalmopathy. Study-wide results and limits: A 13 V-J signature model discriminated ophthalmopathy versus stable hyperthyroidism.

Using RNA transcripts as the source, TCR beta CDR3 regions were amplified. The TCR CDR3 first-round RT-PCR relied on the HTBI primer set. From the multiplex PCR reads, TCRdb called clonotypes with MiXCR, one entry per CDR3 protein. The sample carries 600,000 to 650,000 distinct CDR3 sequences, 15% to 20% recorded once. With a duration under 2 months, the hyperthyroidism was newly diagnosed in patients aged 18 to 65. PBMCs were sourced from around 10 ml fresh peripheral blood. The sequenced sample was blood. This TCR derives from a woman under 40 with Graves' hyperthyroidism.

The CDR3 loop reads CATAIGAQGNTIYF. The CDR3 bases are TGTGCCACCGCTATAGGGGCGCAGGGAAACACCATATATTTT. This chain joins TRBV6-1 and TRBJ1-3; a possible D gene is TRBD1 (5 bases). V gave up 10 bases and J gave up 4 bases, with 17 bases separating them. The germline V gene has CDR1 MNHNS and CDR2 SASEGT. CDR3 length: 14 residues.